One sample yielded the 9 T cell receptor beta chains listed below, sequenced in a study of Ad26.COV2.S vaccination and SARS-CoV-2 variants. The data were produced by immunoSEQ multiplex PCR, yet TCRdb's version contains in-frame clones alone and is incomplete. This table has hundreds of thousands of clones, roughly nine tenths appearing once. The sample here was peripheral blood, taken after recovery from COVID-19. Receptors were obtained from a human donor who had recovered from COVID-19.

The chain combines TRBV19 with TRBJ2-2; the D is unclear. Trimming removed 7 bases from V and 6 bases from J, with 9 bases in between. This CDR3 has 12 amino acids. From germline, CDR1 is LNHDA and CDR2 SQIVND (reference sequence). The CDR3 is CASNVGAGELFF. In DNA form, the CDR3 reads TGTGCCAGTAACGTGGGTGCCGGGGAGCTGTTTTTT.

This chain links TRBV7-9 with TRBJ2-7; TRBD2 agrees at 7 bases. CDR3 length: 14 residues. Germline values: CDR1 SEHNR, CDR2 FQNEAQ (reference sequence). The ends lost 5 bases at V and 2 bases at J; junction bases unmatched: 6. The CDR3 protein is CASSGPGLPYEQYF. The CDR3 DNA sequence: TGTGCCAGCAGCGGACCGGGACTACCCTACGAGCAGTACTTC.

The CDR3 protein is CSASGGTGRSSYNSPLHF. The DNA for the CDR3 is TGCAGTGCTAGTGGTGGAACAGGCAGGTCCTCCTATAATTCACCCCTCCACTTT. The rearrangement links TRBV20-1 to TRBJ1-6; possibly TRBD1 for D (5 bases). Between the trimmed V and J ends, which lost 3 bases and 0 bases, there was a span of 18 bases. Per germline, CDR1 DFQATT and CDR2 SNEGSKA (reference sequence). This CDR3 is built from 18 residues.

The rearrangement links TRBV11-2 to TRBJ2-5, with D perhaps TRBD1 or TRBD2 (5 bases each). This CDR3 region has 12 residues. Per germline, CDR1 SGHAT and CDR2 FQNNGV. Trimming took off 2 bases at V and 9 bases at J, with 10 bases between the two ends. CDR3 residues: CASSLPGAAQYF. CDR3 nucleotide sequence: TGTGCCAGCAGCTTACCCGGGGCGGCCCAGTACTTC. Combining the CDR3 with reference TRBV11-2 and TRBJ2-5 gives the whole variable domain EAGVAQSPRYKIIEKRQSVAFWCNPISGHATLYWYQQILGQGPKLLIQFQNNGVVDDSQLPKDRFSAERLKGVDSTLKIQPAKLEDSAVYLCASSLPGAAQYFGPGTRLLVL.

The CDR3 spells CASSQGPHNPNTEAFF. CDR3 nucleotides: TGTGCCAGCAGCCAGGGCCCACACAACCCTAACACTGAAGCTTTCTTT. The chain links TRBV6-6 to TRBJ1-1; possibly TRBD1 for D (5 bases). From germline, CDR1 is MNHNY and CDR2 SVGAGI (reference sequence). The V and J ends lost 6 bases and 2 bases respectively, with 19 bases between them. CDR3 length: 16 amino acids.

This rearrangement joins TRBV9 to TRBJ2-7, with no clear D. V was clipped by 0 bases and J by 8 bases, with 15 bases between them. The CDR3 extends over 14 amino acids. Germline CDR1 is SGDLS and CDR2 is YYNGEE. CDR3: CASSVAVGDSKQYF. CDR3 in DNA: TGTGCCAGCAGCGTAGCTGTTGGGGATTCCAAGCAGTACTTC. The entire variable domain, with the rest obtained from reference TRBV9 and TRBJ2-7, is as follows: DSGVTQTPKHLITATGQRVTLRCSPRSGDLSVYWYQQSLDQGLQFLIQYYNGEERAKGNILERFSAQQFPDLHSELNLSSLELGDSALYFCASSVAVGDSKQYFGPGTRLTVT.

The chain is built from TRBV11-2 and TRBJ1-5; TRBD1 might be the D (6 bases). Germline V gene sequence: CDR1 SGHAT, CDR2 FQNNGV. V was trimmed by 5 bases and J by 3 bases, leaving 11 bases between them. The CDR3 covers 14 residues. The chain's CDR3 is CASSAGTPNQPQHF. In nucleotides, the CDR3 is TGTGCCAGCAGCGCCGGGACACCCAATCAGCCCCAGCATTTT.

This chain uses TRBV7-2 with TRBJ2-7, with 7 bases identical to TRBD2. V lost 1 base, J lost 0 bases, and 3 bases stayed unmatched. The CDR3 totals 15 residues. Germline V lookup: CDR1 SGHTA, CDR2 FQGNSA. The CDR3 DNA reads as TGTGCCAGCAGCTTAGTGGGGGGGACCTCCTACGAGCAGTACTTC. This encodes CASSLVGGTSYEQYF.

This chain joins TRBV7-2 and TRBJ2-4; D uncertain. CDR1 is SGHTA, CDR2 FQGNSA, per germline. Between the trimmed V and J ends, which lost 3 bases and 10 bases, there was a span of 10 bases. This CDR3 is 12 amino acids long. Written as DNA, the CDR3 is TGTGCCAGCAGCTTGATCCCTTCTATTCAGTACTTC. Protein: CASSLIPSIQYF.